Listed below are T cell receptor beta chains from one sample, sequenced in a study of T-cell memory formation after mild COVID-19. MiXCR, run by TCRdb on the 5' RACE reads, gives a single entry per CDR3 protein. In the table there are hundreds of thousands of distinct CDR3 sequences, under 25% of which are singletons. The specimen was PBMCs or a T cell subset sorted from them (not recorded which). The origin of the receptors is a man younger than 30 who had mild COVID-19 (a few samples of this study predate the infection). Cell type and time point are not known. The CDR3 runs from the conserved cysteine through the conserved F or W. A D gene is named only where the DNA matches it firmly. Where a row states a size, it is once, few, many or the class of an expanded clone; other rows omit it.

cdr3_nt cdr3_aa v_call clone_size cdr3_length j_call d_call
TGCGCCAGCAGCCATCCCGGGGTGAATGAGCAGTTCTTC CASSHPGVNEQFF TRBV4-1 . 13 TRBJ2-1 .
TGTGCCAGCAGCCAAGATCAGGGACTAGGCGCAGATACGCAGTATTTT CASSQDQGLGADTQYF TRBV4-2 many 16 TRBJ2-3 TRBD2
TGTGCCAGCAGTGGAACAGGTTATAATTCACCCCTCCACTTT CASSGTGYNSPLHF TRBV12-3/TRBV12-4 . 14 TRBJ1-6 .
TGTGCCAGCACCTACACAGATTATAATGAAAAACTGTTTTTT CASTYTDYNEKLFF TRBV7-9 . 14 TRBJ1-4 .
TGCAGTGCTAGAGTCTGGTTAGGGAACACAGATACGCAGTATTTT CSARVWLGNTDTQYF TRBV20-1 few 15 TRBJ2-3 .
TGTGCCAGCAGCGTAACAGGGGTGAACACTGAAGCTTTCTTT CASSVTGVNTEAFF TRBV7-9 . 14 TRBJ1-1 TRBD1
TGTGCCAGCAGATATAGGGTCATCGGGCCTGAAGCTTTCTTT CASRYRVIGPEAFF TRBV27 . 14 TRBJ1-1 .
TGTGCCAGCAGCGTAGGGTCCGGACGGGCGGGCTATGGCTACACCTTC CASSVGSGRAGYGYTF TRBV9 . 16 TRBJ1-2 .
TGTGCCAGCAGCGCGGGACGACTAGCGGGGGAACTACTAGGGCAGTATTTT CASSAGRLAGELLGQYF TRBV9 few 17 TRBJ2-3 TRBD2
TGTGCCAGCAGCACGACCACAGCGGCTTTCTTT CASSTTTAAFF TRBV7-2 few 11 TRBJ1-1 .
TGTGCCAGCAGTGACCACACGGCACATATAGAGACCCAGTACTTC CASSDHTAHIETQYF TRBV25-1 . 15 TRBJ2-5 .
TGTGCCAGCAACCTTCTACAGGGATGGACTGAAGCTTTCTTT CASNLLQGWTEAFF TRBV6-1 . 14 TRBJ1-1 .
TGCGCCAGCAGCCAAGAACGGGACAACCCTTGGTCCCAGTACTTC CASSQERDNPWSQYF TRBV4-3 many 15 TRBJ2-5 .
TGTGCCAGCAGCCCCAGCAGGCAAAGCGCCATATATTTT CASSPSRQSAIYF TRBV7-2 . 13 TRBJ1-3 .
TGTGCCAGCAGTGACCCGGGCTCCGGAAACACCATATATTTT CASSDPGSGNTIYF TRBV6-5 few 14 TRBJ1-3 .
TGTGCCACCAGCAGAGATCCCGGGGGGGGCGAAAAACTGTTTTTT CATSRDPGGGEKLFF TRBV15 . 15 TRBJ1-4 .
TGTGCCAGTAGTATGGACAGGGCCGGGCTAGCCAAAAACATTCAGTACTTC CASSMDRAGLAKNIQYF TRBV19 few 17 TRBJ2-4 TRBD1
TGTGCCAGCAGCTTAGCAGCGGGGGGGCATACTGAGCAGTTCTTC CASSLAAGGHTEQFF TRBV7-2 . 15 TRBJ2-1 TRBD2
TGTGCCAGTAGTAGGGTCGGGAACACTGAAGCTTTCTTT CASSRVGNTEAFF TRBV19 . 13 TRBJ1-1 .
TGCGCCAGCAGCCAACCTTTGGAGCCACTCCACTTT CASSQPLEPLHF TRBV4-1 . 12 TRBJ1-6 .
TGTGCCAGCAGCTTAGAAGCGGGGGTGCAAGAGACCCAGTACTTC CASSLEAGVQETQYF TRBV5-4 few 15 TRBJ2-5 TRBD2
TGTGCCAGCAGCTTCCAGAATTCACCCCTCCACTTT CASSFQNSPLHF TRBV7-9 many 12 TRBJ1-6 .
TGTGCCAGCGCGAGGTCAATCCTGTCCCCTAACTATGGCTACACCTTC CASARSILSPNYGYTF TRBV6-1 . 16 TRBJ1-2 .
TGTGCCAGCAGCGCGCCCGAGGAGGAGCAGTTCTTC CASSAPEEEQFF TRBV11-2 . 12 TRBJ2-1 .
TGCGCCAGCAGCCAAGATGTAGGACAGAGGATAACTGGGGCCAACGTCCTGACTTTC CASSQDVGQRITGANVLTF TRBV4-3 few 19 TRBJ2-6 .
TGCGCCAGCAGCGTCTCCCCGGGGCCACCGAACATTCAGTACTTC CASSVSPGPPNIQYF TRBV5-1 . 15 TRBJ2-4 .
TGTGCCTGGAGTGCCGGGAGTAAGTATTACGAGCAGTACTTC CAWSAGSKYYEQYF TRBV30 few 14 TRBJ2-7 .
TGTGCCAGCTCTCCCGGTGAAGAGACCCAGTACTTC CASSPGEETQYF TRBV6-2/TRBV6-3 many 12 TRBJ2-5 .